The 22 T cell receptor beta chains below all came from one sample that was sequenced in a study of human T cells and chemical hapten exposure (TCRdb year 2021). The library was made by RACE. TCRdb lists the instrument as NextSeq 500. Using fastp at Q25 and MiXCR, TCRdb reprocessed the public reads and kept productive beta chains. Rows merge per CDR3 protein into single entries with the most common DNA and genes. The sample data list 100,000 to 150,000 distinct CDR3 sequences, and around 8.3% of these were observed just once. The leading ten clones occupy about 2% of the sample. The sample's time point, from its label and the paper: healthy volunteer bleed at 2 weeks. Total RNA was extracted from unfractionated whole blood that had been collected in Tempus Blood RNA tubes. Sequenced sample: whole blood. Receptor source: a male donor in good health. Some clones in this sample may be carry-over from other donors' samples.

V and J are TRBV27 and TRBJ2-7; D is undetermined. Germline V gene data show CDR1 as MNHEY and CDR2 as SMNVEV (reference sequence). The CDR3 is made up of 14 amino acids. The V gene lost 3 bases and the J gene lost 2 bases, with 11 bases spanning the gap. CDR3 nucleotide sequence: TGTGCCAGCAGTTTGTTGCAGCCCCCCTACGAGCAGTACTTC. Protein product: CASSLLQPPYEQYF.

The V and J genes are TRBV18 and TRBJ2-1, with 14 bases lining up with TRBD2. The CDR3 is 17 residues long. Looked up from germline, CDR1 is KGHSH and CDR2 is LQKENI. Germline trimming cut 3 bases from V and 5 bases from J; bases unmatched to any gene: 6. The CDR3 region has the DNA TGTGCCAGCTCACCCCCGGGACTAGCGGGAGTTAACAATGAGCAGTTCTTC. As protein: CASSPPGLAGVNNEQFF.

The V and J genes are TRBV4-1 and TRBJ2-5; 7 bases align to TRBD1. The V gene end was trimmed by 0 bases and the J gene end by 1 base; junction bases not matched to a gene: 2. The CDR3 runs 15 residues. Germline V gene sequence: CDR1 MGHRA, CDR2 YSYEKL. In nucleotides, the CDR3 is TGCGCCAGCAGCCAAGATGACAGGGCCCAAGAGACCCAGTACTTC. It is translated as CASSQDDRAQETQYF.

This chain uses TRBV7-9 with TRBJ1-1; TRBD1 might be the D (6 bases). The V end was cut by 5 bases, the J end by 4 bases, with 17 bases between. This CDR3 has 15 residues. Germline assignment: CDR1 SEHNR and CDR2 FQNEAQ (reference sequence). The CDR3 bases are TGTGCCAGCAGCGGACTAGGGGGGTCAGTCACTGAAGCTTTCTTT. Protein sequence: CASSGLGGSVTEAFF.

The chain joins TRBV4-2 to TRBJ1-6, with 7 bases aligning to TRBD1. Losses at the gene ends were 1 base for V and 0 bases for J; bases not matched to a gene: 6. Germline CDR1 and CDR2: LGHNA and YNFKEQ. CDR3 length: 18 amino acids. As DNA, the CDR3 is TGTGCCAGCAGCCAAGCCAACAGGGGTAGCTCCTATAATTCACCCCTCCACTTT. Translated, it gives CASSQANRGSSYNSPLHF.

This clonotype has more than one count but fewer than ten. The V gene is TRBV28, the J gene TRBJ1-5; 7 bases align to TRBD1. The V segment lost 4 bases and the J segment 5 bases; nucleotides outside the gene matches: 5. Germline V gene lookup returns CDR1 MDHEN and CDR2 SYDVKM. The CDR3 runs to 14 residues. CDR3 nucleotides: TGTGCCAGCAGTTATACAGGGGAGTATCAGCCCCAGCATTTT. It codes for CASSYTGEYQPQHF.

This clonotype was counted only a few times. V usage is TRBV9 and J usage is TRBJ2-3; tentative D call: TRBD1 (7 bases). The CDR3 extends over 12 amino acids. Germline CDR1 SGDLS, CDR2 YYNGEE. The V end was cut by 0 bases, the J end by 12 bases, with 11 bases between. The chain's CDR3 is CASSVGTGLQYF. CDR3 nucleotide sequence: TGTGCCAGCAGCGTAGGGACAGGACTACAGTATTTT.

CDR3 sequence: CASSLDGRREQYF. The DNA for the CDR3 is TGTGCCAGCAGCTTAGACGGGCGAAGGGAGCAGTACTTC. V gene TRBV7-3 combines with J gene TRBJ2-7; D ambiguous. The CDR3 extends over 13 amino acids. Trimming pared 2 bases from V and 7 bases from J, leaving 12 bases between. Germline assignment: CDR1 SGHTA and CDR2 FQGTGA. The entire variable domain, with the rest obtained from reference TRBV7-3 and TRBJ2-7, is as follows: GAGVSQTPSNKVTEKGKYVELRCDPISGHTALYWYRQSLGQGPEFLIYFQGTGAADDSGLPNDRFFAVRPEGSVSTLKIQRTERGDSAVYLCASSLDGRREQYFGPGTRLTVT.

This clonotype was counted only a few times. The V and J genes are TRBV4-1 and TRBJ2-7; D may match TRBD1 or TRBD2 (5 bases each). V was trimmed by 4 bases and J by 4 bases, leaving 20 bases between them. CDR3 size: 16 residues. CDR1 is MGHRA, CDR2 YSYEKL, per germline. CDR3: CASSLSGAEAKYEQYF. The CDR3 bases are TGCGCCAGCAGCCTCTCCGGGGCGGAGGCCAAGTACGAGCAGTACTTC.

This clonotype was observed at least ten times. The V gene is TRBV20-1, the J gene TRBJ1-4; D unresolved. Looked up from germline, CDR1 is DFQATT and CDR2 is SNEGSKA (reference sequence). Trimming removed 3 bases from V and 6 bases from J, with 11 bases in between. The CDR3 consists of 13 residues. CDR3 nucleotides: TGCAGTGCTAGGCCCCTCGTAGATGAAAAACTGTTTTTT. Protein sequence: CSARPLVDEKLFF.

At least ten counts were recorded for this clonotype. This chain connects TRBV7-3 to TRBJ1-6; the match to TRBD1 covers 8 bases. The CDR3 spans 14 residues. Trimming cost V 10 bases and J 4 bases; bases outside gene matches: 6. Germline V gene data show CDR1 as SGHTA and CDR2 as FQGTGA. The CDR3 loop reads CATPGQAYNSPLHF. DNA of the CDR3: TGTGCCACACCGGGACAGGCTTATAATTCACCCCTCCACTTT.

This clonotype was seen many times. The rearrangement links TRBV4-1 to TRBJ2-3; TRBD2 agrees at 9 bases. This CDR3 is 15 amino acids long. With 1 base clipped from V and 1 base from J, the junction kept 0 bases outside the gene matches. Per germline, CDR1 MGHRA and CDR2 YSYEKL. The CDR3 here is CASSQVAGGTDTQYF. CDR3 bases: TGCGCCAGCAGCCAAGTAGCGGGGGGCACAGATACGCAGTATTTT.

This clonotype was recorded a few times. The gene calls are TRBV19 and TRBJ2-3; D gene unclear. Trimming shortened V by 5 bases and J by 0 bases, and 15 bases separated the two germline ends. The CDR3 spans 16 residues. Per the germline V gene, CDR1 is LNHDA and CDR2 is SQIVND (reference sequence). The CDR3 protein is CASSPSGKSSTDTQYF. The CDR3 DNA reads TGTGCCAGTAGTCCCAGTGGCAAATCTAGCACAGATACGCAGTATTTT.

This clonotype turned up a few times. V gene TRBV11-3 combines with J gene TRBJ2-3, with D perhaps being TRBD1 or TRBD2 (5 bases each). This CDR3 is built from 14 residues. Between the trimmed V and J ends, which lost 4 bases and 4 bases, there was a span of 12 bases. The germline V gene has CDR1 SGHNT and CDR2 YENEEA. DNA of the CDR3: TGTGCCAGCAGCTCAGCCGGGGCTTCAGATACGCAGTATTTT. The encoded protein is CASSSAGASDTQYF.

This clonotype came up a few times. The rearrangement joins TRBV5-1 to TRBJ1-1; tentatively, D is TRBD1 (5 bases). Germline CDR1 SGHRS, CDR2 YFSETQ. CDR3 length equals 15 residues. The V end was cut by 4 bases, the J end by 5 bases, with 18 bases between. This CDR3 is CASSQLRGTETEAFF. DNA for the CDR3: TGCGCCAGCAGCCAACTCCGGGGGACGGAGACTGAAGCTTTCTTT.

The chain employs TRBV11-1 and TRBJ2-2; 8 bases agree with TRBD1. The CDR3 is made up of 15 amino acids. Trimming removed 2 bases from V and 6 bases from J; junction bases left unmatched: 5. Germline V gives CDR1 SGHAT, CDR2 FQDESV (reference sequence). CDR3 protein: CASSLQGALAGELFF. CDR3 nucleotide sequence: TGTGCCAGCAGCTTACAGGGGGCCCTGGCCGGGGAGCTGTTTTTT.

The rearrangement links TRBV4-1 to TRBJ1-2, with a tentative D call TRBD1 (6 bases). Germline V gene data show CDR1 as MGHRA and CDR2 as YSYEKL. This CDR3 comprises 16 residues. V lost 2 bases, J lost 0 bases, and 13 bases lay in between. This chain's CDR3 is CASSQIRGQTNYGYTF. The CDR3 DNA sequence: TGCGCCAGCAGCCAAATCAGGGGCCAAACTAACTATGGCTACACCTTC.

This clonotype was observed a handful of times. This chain joins TRBV12-5 and TRBJ2-1; no reliable D call. V was shortened by 0 bases and J by 6 bases, with 9 bases between the two germline ends. This CDR3 is 14 amino acids long. Germline loops: CDR1 LGHNT, CDR2 FRNRAP. CDR3 protein: CASGLVSSINEQFF. The CDR3 nucleotides read TGTGCTAGTGGTTTGGTATCTTCGATCAATGAGCAGTTCTTC.

This clonotype was observed a few times. The chain carries TRBV19 and TRBJ2-1; D possibly corresponds to TRBD2 (6 bases). CDR1 and CDR2 (germline): LNHDA, SQIVND (reference sequence). This CDR3 spans 14 amino acids. V was clipped by 1 base and J by 4 bases, with 8 bases between them. CDR3 amino acids: CASSIGRGYNEQFF. The CDR3 nucleotides read TGTGCCAGTAGTATAGGGCGGGGATACAATGAGCAGTTCTTC.

In its sample, this clonotype was seen many times. This chain links TRBV29-1 with TRBJ2-3; D remains ambiguous. This CDR3 is built from 11 residues. V shed 7 bases and J shed 5 bases, with 10 bases lying between them. Germline V lookup: CDR1 SQVTM, CDR2 ANQGSEA. Here the CDR3 DNA reads TGCAGCGAGAGGATCGGAGATACGCAGTATTTT. Amino acid sequence: CSERIGDTQYF.

The rearrangement links TRBV7-3 to TRBJ1-2; TRBD1 aligns across 8 bases. From germline, CDR1 is SGHTA and CDR2 FQGTGA. Trimming cost V 5 bases and J 5 bases; bases outside gene matches: 7. The CDR3 covers 14 residues. The CDR3 spells CASSPGQGQYGYTF. CDR3 sequence (DNA): TGTGCCAGCAGCCCCGGACAGGGACAGTATGGCTACACCTTC.

This clonotype was counted ten times or more. The V and J genes are TRBV25-1 and TRBJ2-7, with D possibly matching TRBD1 (7 bases). The CDR3 extends over 17 amino acids. The V and J ends lost 8 bases and 2 bases respectively, with 25 bases between them. Germline CDR1 reads MGHDK; CDR2 reads SYGVNS. CDR3 bases: TGTGCCAGCTCTGGAGTTCAGGGGGGCGAAGGAACCTACGAGCAGTACTTC. The encoded protein is CASSGVQGGEGTYEQYF.